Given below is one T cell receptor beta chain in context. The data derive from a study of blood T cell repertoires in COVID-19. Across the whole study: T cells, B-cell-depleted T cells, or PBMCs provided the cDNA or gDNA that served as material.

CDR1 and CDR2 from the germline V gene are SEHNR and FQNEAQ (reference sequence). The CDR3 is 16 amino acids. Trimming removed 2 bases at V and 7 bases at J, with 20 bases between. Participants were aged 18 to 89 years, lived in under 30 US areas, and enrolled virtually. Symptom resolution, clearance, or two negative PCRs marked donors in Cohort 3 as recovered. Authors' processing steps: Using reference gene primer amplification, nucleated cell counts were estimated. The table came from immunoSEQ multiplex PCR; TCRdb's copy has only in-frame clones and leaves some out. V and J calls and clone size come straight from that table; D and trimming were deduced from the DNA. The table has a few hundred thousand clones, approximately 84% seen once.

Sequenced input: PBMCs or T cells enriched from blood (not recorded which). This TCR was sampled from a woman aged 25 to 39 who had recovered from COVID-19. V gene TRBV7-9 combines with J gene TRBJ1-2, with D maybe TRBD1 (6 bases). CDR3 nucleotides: TGTGCCAGCAGCTTACCTGTCGGGGGGCCTATAAGTGGCTACACCTTC. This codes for CASSLPVGGPISGYTF.